This TCR beta chain was profiled in a study of cytomegalovirus exposure and HLA in healthy donors. Broader study findings: In a later analysis, most CMV-associated TCR beta chains appeared HLA-restricted. In a later analysis, TCR beta V- and J-gene trimming showed a link to a missense DCLRE1C variant. Being productive about 87% or about 30% of the time was typical of most TCR beta V segments in an earlier analysis. Sequencing had likely introduced a cluster of highly shared sequence variants as an artifact.

Details on this clone: Antigen specificity is unknown.

Researchers ran the PCR with 60 Vbeta and 13 Jbeta primers. Only in-frame clones appear in the TCRdb table, and some are missing; sequencing was by immunoSEQ multiplex PCR. In the table there are fewer than 200,000 clones, approximately 80% of which are singletons. The CDR3 is made up of 15 amino acids. Sequenced sample: PBMCs. The clonotype originates from a man younger than 40 in good health and CMV-seropositive. The chain carries TRBV21-1 and TRBJ2-7; TRBD1, the table's D call, was not compared with the DNA. TRBV21-1 is described as a pseudogene. The CDR3 spells CASSKGQGYSYEQYF. DNA of the CDR3: TGTGCCAGCAGCAAAGGGCAGGGCTACTCCTACGAGCAGTACTTC.